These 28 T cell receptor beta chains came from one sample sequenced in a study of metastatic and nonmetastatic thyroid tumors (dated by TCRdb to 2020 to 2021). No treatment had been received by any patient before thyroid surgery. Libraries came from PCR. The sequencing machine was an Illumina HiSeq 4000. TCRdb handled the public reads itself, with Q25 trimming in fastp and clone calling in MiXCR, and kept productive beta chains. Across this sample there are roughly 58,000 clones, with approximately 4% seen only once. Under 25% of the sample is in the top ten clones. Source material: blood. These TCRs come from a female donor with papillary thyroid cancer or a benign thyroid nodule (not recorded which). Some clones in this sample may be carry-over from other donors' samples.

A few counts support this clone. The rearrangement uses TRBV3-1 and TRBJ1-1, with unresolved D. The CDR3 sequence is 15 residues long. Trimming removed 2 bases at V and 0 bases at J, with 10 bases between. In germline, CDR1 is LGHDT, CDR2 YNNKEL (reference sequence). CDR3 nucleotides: TGTGCCAGCAGCCAATGTTACGGGTTGAACACTGAAGCTTTCTTT. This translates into CASSQCYGLNTEAFF.

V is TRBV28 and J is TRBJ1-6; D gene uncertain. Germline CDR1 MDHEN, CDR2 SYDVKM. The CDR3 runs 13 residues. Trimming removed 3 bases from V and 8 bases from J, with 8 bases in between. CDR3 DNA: TGTGCCAGCAGTTTGATGTCAGATTCACCCCTCCACTTT. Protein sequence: CASSLMSDSPLHF.

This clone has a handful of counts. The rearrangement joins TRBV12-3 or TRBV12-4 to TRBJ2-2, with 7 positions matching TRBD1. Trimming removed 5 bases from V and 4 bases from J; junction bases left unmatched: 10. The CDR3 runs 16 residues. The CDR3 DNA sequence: TGTGCCAGCAGTCCCACAGGGGCCCCGGGCACCGGGGAGCTGTTTTTT. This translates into CASSPTGAPGTGELFF.

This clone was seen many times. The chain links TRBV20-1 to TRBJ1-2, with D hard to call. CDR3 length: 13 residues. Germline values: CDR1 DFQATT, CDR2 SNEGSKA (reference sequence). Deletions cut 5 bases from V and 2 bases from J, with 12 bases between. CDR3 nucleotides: TGCAGTGCTTACCAGACCGGGAACTATGGCTACACCTTC. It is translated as CSAYQTGNYGYTF.

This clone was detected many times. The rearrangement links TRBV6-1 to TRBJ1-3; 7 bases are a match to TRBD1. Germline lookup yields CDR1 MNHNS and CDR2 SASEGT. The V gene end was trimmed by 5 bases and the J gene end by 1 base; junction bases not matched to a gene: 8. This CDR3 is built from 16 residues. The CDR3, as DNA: TGTGCCAGCAGTCGGGACAGCCGAGGATCTGGAAACACCATATATTTT. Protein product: CASSRDSRGSGNTIYF.

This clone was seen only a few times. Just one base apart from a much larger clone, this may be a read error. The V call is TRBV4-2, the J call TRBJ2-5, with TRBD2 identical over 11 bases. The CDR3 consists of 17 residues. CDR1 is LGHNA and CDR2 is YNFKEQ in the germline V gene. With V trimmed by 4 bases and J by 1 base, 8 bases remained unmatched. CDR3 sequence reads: CASSLGLAAGGQETQYF. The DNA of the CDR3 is TGTGCCAGCAGCCTGGGACTAGCGGCAGGAGGCCAAGAGACCCAGTACTTC.

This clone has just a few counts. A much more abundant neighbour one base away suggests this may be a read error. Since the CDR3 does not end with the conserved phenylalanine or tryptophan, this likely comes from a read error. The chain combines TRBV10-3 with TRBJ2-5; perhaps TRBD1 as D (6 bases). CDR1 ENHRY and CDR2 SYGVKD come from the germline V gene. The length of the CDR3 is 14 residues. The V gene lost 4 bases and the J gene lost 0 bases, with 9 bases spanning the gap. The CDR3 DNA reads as TGTGCCATCAGTGTTGGGGGCGACCAAGAGACCCAGTACTTA. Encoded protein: CAISVGGDQETQYL.

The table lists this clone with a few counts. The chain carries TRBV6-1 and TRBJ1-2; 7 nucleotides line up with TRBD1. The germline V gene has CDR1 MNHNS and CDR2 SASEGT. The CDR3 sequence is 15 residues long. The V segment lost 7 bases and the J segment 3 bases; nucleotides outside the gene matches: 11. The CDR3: CASKTRQGAYYGYTF. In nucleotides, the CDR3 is TGTGCCAGCAAGACTCGACAGGGAGCGTACTATGGCTACACCTTC.

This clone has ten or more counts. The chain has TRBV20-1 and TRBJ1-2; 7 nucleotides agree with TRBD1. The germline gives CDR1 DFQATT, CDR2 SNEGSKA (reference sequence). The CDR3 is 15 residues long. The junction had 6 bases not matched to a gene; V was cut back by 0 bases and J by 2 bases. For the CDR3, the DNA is TGCAGTGCTAGAGATCTGACAGGGCCCAACTATGGCTACACCTTC. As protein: CSARDLTGPNYGYTF.

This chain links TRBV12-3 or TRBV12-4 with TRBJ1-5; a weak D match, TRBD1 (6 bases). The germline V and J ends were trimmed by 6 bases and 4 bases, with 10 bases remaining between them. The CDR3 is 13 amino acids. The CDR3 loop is CASSLDRNQPQHF. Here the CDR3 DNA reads TGTGCCAGCAGCCTTGACAGGAATCAGCCCCAGCATTTT.

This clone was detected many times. The CDR3 protein is CATSAAGRDGYTF. The CDR3 nucleotides read TGTGCCACCAGCGCTGCGGGACGTGATGGCTACACCTTC. V gene TRBV24-1 combines with J gene TRBJ1-2; the D gene is possibly TRBD1 (5 bases). The length of the CDR3 is 13 residues. Between the trimmed V and J ends, which lost 7 bases and 6 bases, there was a span of 14 bases. Germline CDR1 reads KGHDR; CDR2 reads SFDVKD.

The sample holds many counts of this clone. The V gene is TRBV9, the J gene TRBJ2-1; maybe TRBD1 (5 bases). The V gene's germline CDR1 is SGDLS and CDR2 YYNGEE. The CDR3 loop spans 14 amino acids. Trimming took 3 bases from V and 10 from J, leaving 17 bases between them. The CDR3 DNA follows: TGTGCCAGCAGCGCTTTACAGGAGAGGATGGAGCAGTTCTTC. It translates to CASSALQERMEQFF. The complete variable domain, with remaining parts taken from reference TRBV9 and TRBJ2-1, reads DSGVTQTPKHLITATGQRVTLRCSPRSGDLSVYWYQQSLDQGLQFLIQYYNGEERAKGNILERFSAQQFPDLHSELNLSSLELGDSALYFCASSALQERMEQFFGPGTRLTVL.

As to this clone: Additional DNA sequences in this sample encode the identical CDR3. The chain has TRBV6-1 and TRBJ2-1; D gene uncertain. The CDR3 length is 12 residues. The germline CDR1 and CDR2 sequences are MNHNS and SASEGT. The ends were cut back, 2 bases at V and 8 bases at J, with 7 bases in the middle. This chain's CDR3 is CASSEIVDEQFF. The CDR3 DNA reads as TGTGCCAGCAGTGAAATAGTCGATGAGCAGTTCTTC.

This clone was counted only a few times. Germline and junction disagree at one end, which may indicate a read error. The CDR3 DNA reads TGTGCCAGCAGTTTAGGCAGGGGTTGGGTTCAGCCCCAGAGTTTT. As protein: CASSLGRGWVQPQSF. The J gene is TRBJ1-5, the V gene TRBV28; D is possibly TRBD1 (6 bases). Germline V gene lookup returns CDR1 MDHEN and CDR2 SYDVKM. The CDR3 is 15 residues long. Looking up the rest from reference TRBV28 and TRBJ1-5 gives the full variable domain: DVKVTQSSRYLVKRTGEKVFLECVQDMDHENMFWYRQDPGLGLRLIYFSYDVKMKEKGDIPEGYSVSREKKERFSLILESASTNQTSMYLCASSLGRGWVQPQSFGDGTRLSIL.

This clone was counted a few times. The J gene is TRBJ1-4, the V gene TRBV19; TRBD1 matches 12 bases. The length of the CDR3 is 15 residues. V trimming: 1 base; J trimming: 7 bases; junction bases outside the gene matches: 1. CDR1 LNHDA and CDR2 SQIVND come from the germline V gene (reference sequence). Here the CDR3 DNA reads TGTGCCAGTAGTATAGGGGGACAGGGGGCTGAAAAACTGTTTTTT. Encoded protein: CASSIGGQGAEKLFF.

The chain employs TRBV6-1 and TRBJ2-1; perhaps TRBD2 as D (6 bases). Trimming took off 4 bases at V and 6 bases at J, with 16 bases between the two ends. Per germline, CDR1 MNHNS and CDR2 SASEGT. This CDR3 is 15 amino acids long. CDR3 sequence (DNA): TGTGCCAGCAGTGTCCTAACGGGAGTCGTCAATGAGCAGTTCTTC. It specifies CASSVLTGVVNEQFF.

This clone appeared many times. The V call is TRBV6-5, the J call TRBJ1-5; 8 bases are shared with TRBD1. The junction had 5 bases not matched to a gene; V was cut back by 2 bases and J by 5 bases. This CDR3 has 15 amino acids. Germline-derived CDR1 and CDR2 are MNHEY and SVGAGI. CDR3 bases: TGTGCCAGCAGTTACGGACAGGGCCTTGATCAGCCCCAGCATTTT. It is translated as CASSYGQGLDQPQHF.

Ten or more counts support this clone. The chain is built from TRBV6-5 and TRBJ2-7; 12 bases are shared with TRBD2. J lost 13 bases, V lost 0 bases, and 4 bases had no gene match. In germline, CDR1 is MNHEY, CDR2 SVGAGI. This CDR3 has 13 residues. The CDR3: CASSYSTSGRFYF. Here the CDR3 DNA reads TGTGCCAGCAGTTACTCGACTAGCGGGAGATTTTACTTC.

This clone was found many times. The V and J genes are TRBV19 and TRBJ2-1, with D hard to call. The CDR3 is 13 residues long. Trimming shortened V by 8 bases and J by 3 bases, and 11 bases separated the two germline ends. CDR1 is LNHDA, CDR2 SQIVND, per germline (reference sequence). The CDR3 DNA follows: TGTGCCAGTGGACCGCTCGACTACAATGAGCAGTTCTTC. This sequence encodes CASGPLDYNEQFF.

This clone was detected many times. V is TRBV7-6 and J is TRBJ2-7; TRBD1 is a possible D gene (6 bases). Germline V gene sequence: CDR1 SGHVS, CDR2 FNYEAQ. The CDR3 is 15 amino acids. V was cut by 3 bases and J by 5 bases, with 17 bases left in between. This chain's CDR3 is CASSFGQGFVNEQYF. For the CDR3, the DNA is TGTGCCAGCAGCTTCGGCCAGGGGTTCGTCAACGAGCAGTACTTC.

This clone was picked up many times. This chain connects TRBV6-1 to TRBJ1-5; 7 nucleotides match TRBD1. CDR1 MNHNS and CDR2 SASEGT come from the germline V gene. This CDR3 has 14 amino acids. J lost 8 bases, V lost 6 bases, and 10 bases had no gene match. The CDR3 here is CASRETGLVEPQHF. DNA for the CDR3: TGTGCCAGCAGGGAGACAGGGCTAGTAGAGCCCCAGCATTTT.

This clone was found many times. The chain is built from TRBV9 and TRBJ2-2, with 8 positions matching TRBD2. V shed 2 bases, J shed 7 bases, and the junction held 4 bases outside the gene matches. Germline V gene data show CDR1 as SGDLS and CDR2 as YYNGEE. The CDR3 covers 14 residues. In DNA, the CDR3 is TGTGCCAGCAGCGTTGTTGCGGGAGGCGGGGAGCTGTTTTTT. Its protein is CASSVVAGGGELFF.

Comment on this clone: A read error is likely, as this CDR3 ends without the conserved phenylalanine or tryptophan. CDR3: CASSLRGPGTTGELFL. The CDR3, as DNA: TGCGCCAGCAGCTTGAGGGGACCGGGAACTACCGGTGAGCTGTTTCTT. This rearrangement joins TRBV5-1 to TRBJ2-2; D may correspond to TRBD1 or TRBD2 (5 bases each). Germline CDR1 is SGHRS and CDR2 is YFSETQ. This CDR3 region has 16 residues.

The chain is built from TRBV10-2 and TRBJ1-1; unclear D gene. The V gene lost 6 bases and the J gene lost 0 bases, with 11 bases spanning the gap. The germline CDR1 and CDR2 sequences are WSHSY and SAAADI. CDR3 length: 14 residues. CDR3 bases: TGCGCCAGCAGCTCGGACGTAATGAACACTGAAGCTTTCTTT. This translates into CASSSDVMNTEAFF.

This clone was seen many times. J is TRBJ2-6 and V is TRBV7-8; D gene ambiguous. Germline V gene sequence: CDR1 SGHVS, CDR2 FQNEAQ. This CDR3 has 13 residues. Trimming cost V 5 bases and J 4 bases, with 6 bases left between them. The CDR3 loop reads CASSPPGANVLTF. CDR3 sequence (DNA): TGTGCCAGCAGCCCACCCGGGGCCAACGTCCTGACTTTC.

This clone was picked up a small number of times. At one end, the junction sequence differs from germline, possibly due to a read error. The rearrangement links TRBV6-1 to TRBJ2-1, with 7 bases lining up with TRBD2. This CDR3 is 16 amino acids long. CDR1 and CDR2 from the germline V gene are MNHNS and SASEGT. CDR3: CASKPLTSRSYNEQFF. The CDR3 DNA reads TGTGCCAGCAAACCACTGACTAGCCGCTCCTACAATGAGCAATTCTTC.

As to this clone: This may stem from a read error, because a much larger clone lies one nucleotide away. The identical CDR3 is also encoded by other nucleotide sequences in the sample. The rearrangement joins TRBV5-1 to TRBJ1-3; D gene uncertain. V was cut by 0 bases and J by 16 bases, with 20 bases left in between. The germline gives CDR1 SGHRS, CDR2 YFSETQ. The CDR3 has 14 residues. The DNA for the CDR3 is TGCGCCAGCAGCTTGGGGGTCTCTGGAAACACTATGTATTTT. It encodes CASSLGVSGNTMYF. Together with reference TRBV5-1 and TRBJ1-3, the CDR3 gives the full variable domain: KAGVTQTPRYLIKTRGQQVTLSCSPISGHRSVSWYQQTPGQGLQFLFEYFSETQRNKGNFPGRFSGRQFSNSRSEMNVSTLELGDSALYLCASSLGVSGNTMYFGEGSWLTVV.

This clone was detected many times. Here the CDR3 reads CSATNGNSYEQYF. DNA of the CDR3: TGCAGTGCTACCAACGGGAATTCCTACGAGCAGTACTTC. The V and J genes are TRBV20-1 and TRBJ2-7; D may be TRBD2 (5 bases). The CDR3 runs to 13 residues. Trimming removed 4 bases at V and 1 base at J, with 11 bases between. The V gene's germline CDR1 is DFQATT and CDR2 SNEGSKA (reference sequence).